These 25 T cell receptor beta chains were sequenced from one sample in a study of shared clonotypes between healthy human individuals. TCRdb's copy holds only in-frame clones and misses some; the assay was immunoSEQ multiplex PCR. The sample has 730,000 or so clones; more than 70% are singletons. The sample comprised memory CD4+ T cells sorted from blood. Regarding subset: CD45RA-negative fraction. The receptors were sampled from a woman younger than 45 in good health.

This sequence joins TRBV4-1 and TRBJ2-7; TRBD2 agrees at 8 bases. Trimming cost V 0 bases and J 6 bases; bases outside gene matches: 16. Germline-derived CDR1 and CDR2 are MGHRA and YSYEKL. The CDR3 has 18 amino acids. The CDR3 nucleotides are TGCGCCAGCAGCCAAGACGCGATAGCGGGAATTGGTTTCGGCGAGCAGTACTTC. Its translation is CASSQDAIAGIGFGEQYF.

This clone was found many times. The J gene is TRBJ2-7, the V gene TRBV27; 10 nucleotides align to TRBD2. The CDR3 runs to 15 residues. Germline lookup yields CDR1 MNHEY and CDR2 SMNVEV (reference sequence). Germline trimming cut 6 bases from V and 3 bases from J; bases unmatched to any gene: 8. CDR3 amino acids: CASSPRWTSGYEQYF. DNA of the CDR3: TGTGCCAGCAGCCCCCGCTGGACTAGCGGCTACGAGCAGTACTTC.

The V gene is TRBV18, the J gene TRBJ2-7; TRBD1 agrees at 9 bases. Germline CDR1 reads KGHSH; CDR2 reads LQKENI. The CDR3 covers 15 residues. The trim removed 6 bases at V and 5 bases at J, leaving 11 bases unmatched. The CDR3 DNA sequence: TGTGCCAGCTCCCTTGCTGGACAGGGGATCAACGAGCAGTACTTC. The encoded protein is CASSLAGQGINEQYF.

The chain employs TRBV20-1 and TRBJ1-1; D gene ambiguous. The CDR3 is 11 amino acids. Trimming took 6 bases from V and 1 from J, leaving 6 bases between them. Germline CDR1 and CDR2: DFQATT and SNEGSKA (reference sequence). The CDR3 sequence is CSAIRNTEAFF. DNA of the CDR3: TGCAGTGCCATCCGGAACACTGAAGCTTTCTTT.

Concerning this clone itself: This sequence is one base from a far larger clone and is likely a read error. Written as DNA, the CDR3 is TGTGCCAGCAGGCCGGGACTGGAGTCCTACGAGCAGTGCTTC. This translates into CASRPGLESYEQCF. The chain is built from TRBV28 and TRBJ2-7, with D tentatively TRBD2 (6 bases). The CDR3 has 14 residues. In germline, CDR1 is MDHEN, CDR2 SYDVKM.

This chain joins TRBV6-5 and TRBJ2-6; D perhaps matches TRBD2 (5 bases). V shed 8 bases and J shed 0 bases, with 5 bases lying between them. CDR3 length equals 13 residues. The germline V gene encodes CDR1 MNHEY and CDR2 SVGAGI. This CDR3 is CASGSSGANVLTF. The CDR3 DNA sequence: TGTGCCAGCGGGAGCTCTGGGGCCAACGTCCTGACTTTC.

In the case of this clone: Additional DNA sequences in this sample encode the identical CDR3. The chain couples TRBV5-1 to TRBJ2-7; possible D gene TRBD2, 5 bases. The ends were cut back, 1 base at V and 3 bases at J, with 8 bases in the middle. The CDR3 contains 13 residues. CDR1 is SGHRS and CDR2 is YFSETQ in the germline V gene. In nucleotides, the CDR3 is TGCGCCAGCAGCTTGTCAGAGGGCTACGAGCAGTACTTC. As protein: CASSLSEGYEQYF.

This chain uses TRBV5-1 with TRBJ1-1; D possibly corresponds to TRBD1 (6 bases). V was trimmed by 5 bases and J by 2 bases, leaving 13 bases between them. This CDR3 region has 14 residues. Looked up from germline, CDR1 is SGHRS and CDR2 is YFSETQ. This CDR3 reads CASRVGGFNTEAFF. In DNA, the CDR3 is TGCGCCAGCAGGGTAGGGGGTTTCAACACTGAAGCTTTCTTT.

This clone was seen once. The CDR3 here is CASSLGRSTDSTDTQYF. CDR3 in DNA: TGTGCCAGCAGTTTAGGGCGCTCCACGGACAGCACAGATACGCAGTATTTT. The chain couples TRBV28 to TRBJ2-3; D gene unclear. The CDR3 length is 17 residues. Germline CDR1 reads MDHEN; CDR2 reads SYDVKM. V was shortened by 2 bases and J by 0 bases, with 15 bases between the two germline ends.

This sequence joins TRBV7-2 and TRBJ1-1; unclear D gene. Germline V gene data show CDR1 as SGHTA and CDR2 as FQGNSA. CDR3 length: 15 residues. Trimming shortened V by 2 bases and J by 5 bases, and 15 bases separated the two germline ends. In nucleotides, the CDR3 is TGTGCCAGCAGCTTATCCACTTCAGGTGGAACTGAAGCTTTCTTT. Protein product: CASSLSTSGGTEAFF.

The chain joins TRBV10-3 to TRBJ2-3, with D possibly being TRBD1 (5 bases). V lost 2 bases and J lost 4, with 13 bases in between. The CDR3 sequence is 15 residues long. Germline V gene data show CDR1 as ENHRY and CDR2 as SYGVKD. The CDR3 sequence is CAISEGAVSPDTQYF. The CDR3 DNA follows: TGTGCCATCAGTGAGGGGGCTGTGAGCCCAGATACGCAGTATTTT.

For this clone: Germline and junction disagree at one end, which may indicate a read error. This chain links TRBV7-9 with TRBJ1-4; possible D gene TRBD1, 6 bases. This CDR3 region has 15 residues. The germline CDR1 and CDR2 sequences are SEHNR and FQNEAQ (reference sequence). In DNA form, the CDR3 reads TGTGCCAGCACCCTTCACGGGACATCTAAGGAAAAACTGTTTTTT. It translates to CASTLHGTSKEKLFF. Based on the CDR3 plus reference TRBV7-9 and TRBJ1-4, the full variable domain is DTGVSQNPRHKITKRGQNVTFRCDPISEHNRLYWYRQTLGQGPEFLTYFQNEAQLEKSRLLSDRFSAERPKGSFSTLEIQRTEQGDSAMYLCASTLHGTSKEKLFFGSGTQLSVL.

This clone has just one count. The V gene is TRBV27, the J gene TRBJ2-2; D remains ambiguous. Looked up from germline, CDR1 is MNHEY and CDR2 is SMNVEV (reference sequence). This CDR3 contains 13 residues. Trimming shortened V by 9 bases and J by 8 bases, and 16 bases separated the two germline ends. The CDR3 DNA reads as TGTGCCAGTATGGGCCGCAATAAGGGGGAGCTGTTTTTT. Its protein is CASMGRNKGELFF.

The genes are TRBV10-3 and TRBJ2-6; the match to TRBD1 covers 7 bases. This CDR3 has 14 residues. In germline, CDR1 is ENHRY, CDR2 SYGVKD. Losses at the gene ends were 4 bases for V and 8 bases for J; bases not matched to a gene: 5. The CDR3 protein is CAISGQGRTNVLTF. CDR3 sequence (DNA): TGTGCCATCAGTGGACAGGGCAGGACCAACGTCCTGACTTTC.

The chain recombines TRBV28 with TRBJ2-2; D possibly corresponds to TRBD1 (5 bases). V was pared by 4 bases and J by 0 bases, with 21 bases between. Germline V gives CDR1 MDHEN, CDR2 SYDVKM. CDR3 length equals 19 residues. Here the CDR3 DNA reads TGTGCCAGCAGTTCAGAGAGCCTACAGGTCCTCGCGAACACCGGGGAGCTGTTTTTT. This translates into CASSSESLQVLANTGELFF. Complete variable domain (other parts from reference TRBV28 and TRBJ2-2): DVKVTQSSRYLVKRTGEKVFLECVQDMDHENMFWYRQDPGLGLRLIYFSYDVKMKEKGDIPEGYSVSREKKERFSLILESASTNQTSMYLCASSSESLQVLANTGELFFGEGSRLTVL.

The V call is TRBV19, the J call TRBJ1-2; 12 positions match TRBD1. The CDR3 is 17 residues long. Looked up from germline, CDR1 is LNHDA and CDR2 is SQIVND (reference sequence). With V trimmed by 7 bases and J by 2 bases, 11 bases remained unmatched. This CDR3 reads CASTQDPGQGANYGYTF. CDR3 DNA sequence: TGTGCCAGTACCCAAGACCCGGGACAGGGGGCCAACTATGGCTACACCTTC.

The chain is built from TRBV4-1 and TRBJ2-2, with 7 bases matching TRBD2. The germline V gene encodes CDR1 MGHRA and CDR2 YSYEKL. The CDR3 length is 17 residues. The ends lost 3 bases at V and 2 bases at J; junction bases unmatched: 9. This chain's CDR3 is CASSHPWEGTNTGELFF. The DNA of the CDR3 is TGCGCCAGCAGCCATCCCTGGGAGGGCACCAACACCGGGGAGCTGTTTTTT.

V is TRBV5-5 and J is TRBJ2-2, with 14 bases aligning to TRBD2. V trimming: 0 bases; J trimming: 0 bases; junction bases outside the gene matches: 1. This CDR3 is built from 18 residues. The germline CDR1 and CDR2 sequences are SGHKS and YYEKEE (reference sequence). This CDR3 reads CASSLGLAGGANTGELFF. The CDR3, as DNA: TGTGCCAGCAGCTTGGGACTAGCGGGAGGGGCGAACACCGGGGAGCTGTTTTTT.

This clone came up a few times. The rearrangement joins TRBV7-8 to TRBJ2-7; D could derive from TRBD1 or TRBD2 (5 bases each). The CDR3 is made up of 14 amino acids. The V end lost 5 bases, the J end lost 4 bases, and 15 bases lay between the germline ends. Germline V gene data show CDR1 as SGHVS and CDR2 as FQNEAQ. In DNA form, the CDR3 reads TGTGCCAGCAGCAAAACCGAGGGGACGTACGAGCAGTACTTC. Its translation is CASSKTEGTYEQYF.

This chain links TRBV28 with TRBJ1-5; D call uncertain. Trimming took 2 bases from V and 3 from J, leaving 8 bases between them. Germline V gene lookup returns CDR1 MDHEN and CDR2 SYDVKM. The CDR3 consists of 14 residues. The CDR3 here is CASSLPGFNQPQHF. The DNA of the CDR3 is TGTGCCAGCAGTTTACCCGGGTTCAATCAGCCCCAGCATTTT. The full variable domain, rest sourced from reference TRBV28 and TRBJ1-5, is DVKVTQSSRYLVKRTGEKVFLECVQDMDHENMFWYRQDPGLGLRLIYFSYDVKMKEKGDIPEGYSVSREKKERFSLILESASTNQTSMYLCASSLPGFNQPQHFGDGTRLSIL.

The J gene is TRBJ2-1, the V gene TRBV4-1, with 11 bases identical to TRBD2. This CDR3 has 16 amino acids. The ends lost 5 bases at V and 6 bases at J; junction bases unmatched: 9. Per germline, CDR1 MGHRA and CDR2 YSYEKL. The chain's CDR3 is CASSLLAGAGGNEQFF. The CDR3 coding sequence is TGCGCCAGCAGCTTACTAGCGGGAGCGGGGGGCAATGAGCAGTTCTTC.

This clone was observed a handful of times. This chain uses TRBV2 with TRBJ1-3, with D perhaps matching TRBD1 (5 bases). The CDR3 is 15 amino acids. V lost 4 bases and J lost 1, with 11 bases in between. Germline values: CDR1 SNHLY, CDR2 FYNNEI. Here the CDR3 reads CASSAGRWSGNTIYF. CDR3 DNA: TGTGCCAGCAGTGCAGGGAGGTGGTCTGGAAACACCATATATTTT. The full variable domain, rest sourced from reference TRBV2 and TRBJ1-3, is EPEVTQTPSHQVTQMGQEVILRCVPISNHLYFYWYRQILGQKVEFLVSFYNNEISEKSEIFDDQFSVERPDGSNFTLKIRSTKLEDSAMYFCASSAGRWSGNTIYFGEGSWLTVV.

The gene calls are TRBV6-6 and TRBJ1-2; a possible D gene is TRBD1 (5 bases). Trimming took 8 bases from V and 0 from J, leaving 10 bases between them. The germline V gene has CDR1 MNHNY and CDR2 SVGAGI (reference sequence). This CDR3 comprises 13 residues. The CDR3 DNA is TGTGCCAGCCGGCAGGGAACTAACTATGGCTACACCTTC. Translated, it gives CASRQGTNYGYTF.

The chain is built from TRBV2 and TRBJ2-1; 13 bases fit TRBD2. There are 18 residues in the CDR3. V lost 2 bases, J lost 8 bases, and 12 bases stayed unmatched. The germline CDR1 and CDR2 sequences are SNHLY and FYNNEI. The CDR3 nucleotides read TGTGCCAGCAGTGAAACCCTACATTGGACTAGCGGGAGTGATGAGCAGTTCTTC. It translates to CASSETLHWTSGSDEQFF.

Here the CDR3 reads CASSDPKQGSGANVLTF. For the CDR3, the DNA is TGTGCCAGCAGTGATCCAAAACAGGGAAGCGGGGCCAACGTCCTGACTTTC. This chain joins TRBV25-1 and TRBJ2-6, with TRBD1 as a possible D gene (6 bases). The CDR3 is 17 residues long. CDR1 is MGHDK, CDR2 SYGVNS, per germline. Between the trimmed V and J ends, which lost 3 bases and 4 bases, there was a span of 16 bases. Complete variable domain (other parts from reference TRBV25-1 and TRBJ2-6): EADIYQTPRYLVIGTGKKITLECSQTMGHDKMYWYQQDPGMELHLIHYSYGVNSTEKGDLSSESTVSRIRTEHFPLTLESARPSHTSQYLCASSDPKQGSGANVLTFGAGSRLTVL.